A selection of T cell receptor beta chains follows, all from one sample in a study of cytomegalovirus exposure and HLA in healthy donors. Clones were read by immunoSEQ multiplex PCR, and TCRdb kept only the in-frame ones, dropping some. Of approximately 70,000 clones in the sample, roughly 94% were seen once. Material: PBMCs. These receptors were taken from a woman aged 18-29 years in good health and CMV-seropositive. Each CDR3 is given with its conserved first and last residue. The D gene is left open where the match is weak. Size tells how often a clone was seen (once, few, many) or the class of an expanded clone, and some rows leave it out.

j_gene: TRBJ2-1
d_gene: -
abundance: once
v_gene: TRBV5-1
CDR3nt: TGCGCCAGCAGAGCAGGGGAAACCTACAATGAGCAGTTCTTC
CDR3aa: CASRAGETYNEQFF

j_gene: TRBJ2-7
d_gene: TRBD2
abundance: -
v_gene: TRBV30
CDR3nt: TGTGCCTGGGGTCCGGGACTAGCGGGACCCTCCTACGAGCAGTACTTC
CDR3aa: CAWGPGLAGPSYEQYF

j_gene: TRBJ2-7
d_gene: -
abundance: -
v_gene: TRBV30
CDR3nt: TGTGCCTGGAGTCCCCCTCGGATTAGCAGATACGAGCAGTACTTC
CDR3aa: CAWSPPRISRYEQYF

j_gene: TRBJ2-3
d_gene: TRBD1
abundance: once
v_gene: TRBV19
CDR3nt: TGTGCCAGTACCTCCTGGACAGGGGCCGATACGCAGTATTTT
CDR3aa: CASTSWTGADTQYF

j_gene: TRBJ2-5
d_gene: -
abundance: few
v_gene: TRBV29-1
CDR3nt: TGCAGCGTTGCCAGGATCAGCGGGGAGACCCAGTACTTC
CDR3aa: CSVARISGETQYF

j_gene: TRBJ2-7
d_gene: -
abundance: -
v_gene: TRBV6-5
CDR3nt: TGTGCCAGCACCTCGGGGGTTTACGAGCAGTACTTC
CDR3aa: CASTSGVYEQYF

j_gene: TRBJ2-7
d_gene: -
abundance: -
v_gene: TRBV27
CDR3nt: TGTGCCAGCAGTGGCAGGGACTACGAGCAGTACTTC
CDR3aa: CASSGRDYEQYF

j_gene: TRBJ2-7
d_gene: -
abundance: -
v_gene: TRBV10-3
CDR3nt: TGTGCCATCAGTGAGGTAGCCCACGAGCAGTACTTC
CDR3aa: CAISEVAHEQYF

j_gene: TRBJ1-2
d_gene: TRBD1
abundance: -
v_gene: TRBV18
CDR3nt: TGTGCCAGCTCACCCCGACAGGGGGCTGGTGGCTACACCTTC
CDR3aa: CASSPRQGAGGYTF

j_gene: TRBJ1-2
d_gene: -
abundance: -
v_gene: TRBV28
CDR3nt: TGTGCCAGCTCTCCTTGGGGAGACTCCACTAACTATGGCTACACCTTC
CDR3aa: CASSPWGDSTNYGYTF

j_gene: TRBJ1-1
d_gene: -
abundance: -
v_gene: TRBV6-1
CDR3nt: TGTGCCAGCAGTGGGGGGGGCACTGAAGCTTTCTTT
CDR3aa: CASSGGGTEAFF

j_gene: TRBJ2-7
d_gene: -
abundance: -
v_gene: TRBV28
CDR3nt: TGTGCCAGCAGGTCAGGGCACTACGAGCAGTACTTC
CDR3aa: CASRSGHYEQYF

j_gene: TRBJ1-2
d_gene: TRBD1
abundance: -
v_gene: TRBV7-9
CDR3nt: TGTGCCAGCAGCCCGCGGGACAGGGTCGACTACACCTTC
CDR3aa: CASSPRDRVDYTF

j_gene: TRBJ2-7
d_gene: -
abundance: few
v_gene: TRBV10-3
CDR3nt: TGTGCCATCAGTGGTCAGGACTACGAGCAGTACTTC
CDR3aa: CAISGQDYEQYF

j_gene: TRBJ1-1
d_gene: TRBD1
abundance: -
v_gene: TRBV7-9
CDR3nt: TGTGCCAGCAGCTTAGATTCCGGGACAGGTGAAGCTTTCTTT
CDR3aa: CASSLDSGTGEAFF

j_gene: TRBJ2-5
d_gene: TRBD2
abundance: -
v_gene: TRBV5-1
CDR3nt: TGCGCCAGCAGCAGTACCGGGACTAGCGGGAGGGCGGGGGAGACCCAGTACTTC
CDR3aa: CASSSTGTSGRAGETQYF

j_gene: TRBJ2-2
d_gene: -
abundance: once
v_gene: TRBV28
CDR3nt: TGTGCCAGCAGTTTTACGAGCAGGGTAAACACCGGGGAGCTGTTTTTT
CDR3aa: CASSFTSRVNTGELFF

j_gene: TRBJ1-6
d_gene: -
abundance: -
v_gene: TRBV28
CDR3nt: TGTGCCAGTCAATTCTCCGGGGGGCCGGGTTCACCCCTCCACTTT
CDR3aa: CASQFSGGPGSPLHF

j_gene: TRBJ1-5
d_gene: -
abundance: -
v_gene: TRBV5-5
CDR3nt: TGTGCCAGCAGCCGGGGAAGCAATCAGCCCCAGCATTTT
CDR3aa: CASSRGSNQPQHF

j_gene: TRBJ1-1
d_gene: -
abundance: -
v_gene: TRBV27
CDR3nt: TGTGCCAGCAACCCGGCCCTTGGGGGGGGCGATGTTGAAGCTTTCTTT
CDR3aa: CASNPALGGGDVEAFF

j_gene: TRBJ1-4
d_gene: -
abundance: -
v_gene: TRBV6-5
CDR3nt: TGTGCCAGCAGTTATCTAGGAGCGATAAATGAAAAACTGTTTTTT
CDR3aa: CASSYLGAINEKLFF

j_gene: TRBJ2-3
d_gene: TRBD2
abundance: -
v_gene: TRBV5-1
CDR3nt: TGCGCCAGCAGCTTGGCGTTTGGGCGGGGGGGCCCAGATACGCAGTATTTT
CDR3aa: CASSLAFGRGGPDTQYF

j_gene: TRBJ1-2
d_gene: -
abundance: -
v_gene: TRBV11-2
CDR3nt: TGTGCCAGCAGCTCCCTCCGCAGGGATGGCTATGGCTACACCTTC
CDR3aa: CASSSLRRDGYGYTF

j_gene: TRBJ1-4
d_gene: TRBD1
abundance: -
v_gene: TRBV19
CDR3nt: TGTGCCAGTAGTACGACAGGGTCTTCTAATGAAAAACTGTTTTTT
CDR3aa: CASSTTGSSNEKLFF

j_gene: TRBJ1-1
d_gene: -
abundance: -
v_gene: TRBV6-5
CDR3nt: TGTGCCAGCAACTCCCTAGTAGGGGATGAAGCTTTCTTT
CDR3aa: CASNSLVGDEAFF

j_gene: TRBJ2-7
d_gene: TRBD1
abundance: -
v_gene: TRBV19
CDR3nt: TGTGCCAGTAGTAGGACAGGAACCTACGAGCAGTACTTC
CDR3aa: CASSRTGTYEQYF

j_gene: TRBJ2-7
d_gene: TRBD2
abundance: -
v_gene: TRBV7-6
CDR3nt: TGTGCCAGCAGCCGAGGGACTAGCGGTACCTACGAGCAGTACTTC
CDR3aa: CASSRGTSGTYEQYF

j_gene: TRBJ2-1
d_gene: TRBD1
abundance: -
v_gene: TRBV9
CDR3nt: TGTGCCAGCAGCGTCAGGGACAGGGGTTCCTACAATGAGCAGTTCTTC
CDR3aa: CASSVRDRGSYNEQFF

j_gene: TRBJ2-7
d_gene: -
abundance: -
v_gene: TRBV4-2
CDR3nt: TGTGCCAGCAGCCAAGAAGGTAGCTCCTCCTACGAGCAGTACTTC
CDR3aa: CASSQEGSSSYEQYF